This T cell receptor beta chain was identified in a study of blood T cell repertoires in COVID-19. The wider study: COVID-19 samples from acute and convalescent phases originated in the United States, Italy and Spain.

The CDR3 consists of 13 residues. Germline V gene lookup returns CDR1 SGHNT and CDR2 YYREEE (reference sequence). This clone showed up just once. One end of the junction varies from germline; a read error may be responsible. As handled by the study authors: Amplification of reference gene primers was used by the study to estimate nucleated cell counts. The assay was immunoSEQ multiplex PCR, and TCRdb's table has in-frame clones only and misses some. V and J calls plus clone size are reproduced from that table; the DNA served to infer D and trimming. In the table there are 400,000 or so clones, approximately 89% of which are singletons.

The V and J genes are TRBV5-4 and TRBJ2-1; 10 bases line up with TRBD2. The receptor's source is a woman aged 40 to 50 with COVID-19, enrolled during active disease. Sample: peripheral blood. The CDR3 DNA reads TGTGCCAGCAGCTTGGCCCGCGGACTAGCGGACGTCTTC. Residues: CASSLARGLADVF.